This TCR beta chain originates from a study of T cell changes during pregnancy in multiple sclerosis. V dropped 4 bases and J dropped 4 bases, with 19 bases sitting between them. The germline CDR1 and CDR2 sequences are LGHNA and YNFKEQ. CDR3 size: 16 residues. Generated by immunoSEQ multiplex PCR, the TCRdb table keeps only in-frame clones and is missing some. The repertoire holds 90,000 or so clones, with 80% to 95% as singletons. J is TRBJ1-1 and V is TRBV4-2, with D perhaps TRBD1 (6 bases). The source is a female donor in good health, enrolled as a control in a pregnancy study. The specimen comprised peripheral blood, sampled in the first trimester of pregnancy. The CDR3 DNA is TGTGCCAGCAGCCCCCTAGGGTGGGGACAAGGCACTGAAGCTTTCTTT. It translates to CASSPLGWGQGTEAFF.